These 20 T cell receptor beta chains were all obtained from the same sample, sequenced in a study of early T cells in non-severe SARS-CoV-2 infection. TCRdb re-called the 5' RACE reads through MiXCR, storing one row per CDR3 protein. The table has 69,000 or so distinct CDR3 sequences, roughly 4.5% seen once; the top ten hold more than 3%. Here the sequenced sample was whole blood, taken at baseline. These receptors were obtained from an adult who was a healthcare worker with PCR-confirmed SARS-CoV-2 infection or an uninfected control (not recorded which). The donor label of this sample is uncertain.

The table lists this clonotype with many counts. CDR3 sequence reads: CSVRDFQGLLRNEQFF. In DNA, the CDR3 is TGCAGCGTTCGCGATTTTCAGGGTCTCCTTAGGAATGAGCAGTTCTTC. The chain employs TRBV29-1 and TRBJ2-1, with a possible D match to TRBD1 (5 bases). Germline CDR1 is SQVTM and CDR2 is ANQGSEA. Trimming removed 5 bases from V and 7 bases from J, with 24 bases in between. The CDR3 contains 16 residues.

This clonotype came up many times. CDR3 region: CATLSQGVYEQYF. The CDR3 DNA reads as TGTGCCACCTTATCGCAGGGAGTCTACGAGCAGTACTTC. This chain connects TRBV6-5 to TRBJ2-7; D possibly matches TRBD1 or TRBD2 (5 bases each). This CDR3 comprises 13 residues. Germline CDR1 reads MNHEY; CDR2 reads SVGAGI. Deletions cut 10 bases from V and 3 bases from J, with 16 bases between.

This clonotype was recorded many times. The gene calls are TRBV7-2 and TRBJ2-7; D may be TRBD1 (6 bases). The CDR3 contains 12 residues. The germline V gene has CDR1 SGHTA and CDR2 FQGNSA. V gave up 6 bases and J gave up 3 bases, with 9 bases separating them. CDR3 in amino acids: CASRVQGYEQYF. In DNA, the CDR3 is TGTGCCAGCAGAGTACAGGGCTACGAGCAGTACTTC.

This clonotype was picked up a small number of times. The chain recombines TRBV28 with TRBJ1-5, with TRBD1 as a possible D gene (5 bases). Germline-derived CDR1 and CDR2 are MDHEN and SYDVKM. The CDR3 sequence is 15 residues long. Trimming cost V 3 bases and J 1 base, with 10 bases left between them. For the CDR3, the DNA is TGTGCCAGCAGTTTTCAGGGAAGCAGCAATCAGCCCCAGCATTTT. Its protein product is CASSFQGSSNQPQHF.

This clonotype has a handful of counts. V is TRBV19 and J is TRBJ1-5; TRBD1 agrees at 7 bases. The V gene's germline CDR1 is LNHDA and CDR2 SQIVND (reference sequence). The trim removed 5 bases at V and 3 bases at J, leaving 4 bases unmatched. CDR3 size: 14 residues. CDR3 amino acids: CASSVQGDNQPQHF. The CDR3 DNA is TGTGCCAGTAGTGTCCAGGGGGACAATCAGCCCCAGCATTTT.

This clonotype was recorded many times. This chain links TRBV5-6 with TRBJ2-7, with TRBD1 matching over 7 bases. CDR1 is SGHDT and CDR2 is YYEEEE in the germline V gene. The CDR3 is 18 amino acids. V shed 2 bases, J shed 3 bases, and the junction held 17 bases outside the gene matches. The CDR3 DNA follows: TGTGCCAGCAGCTTAAGACAGGGTTCGACGGGGTTATACTACGAGCAGTACTTC. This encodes CASSLRQGSTGLYYEQYF.

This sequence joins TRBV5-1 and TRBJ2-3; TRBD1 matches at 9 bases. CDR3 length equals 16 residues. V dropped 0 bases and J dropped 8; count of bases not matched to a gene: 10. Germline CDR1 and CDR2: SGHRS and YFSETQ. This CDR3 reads CASSLAQGAQTGTQYF. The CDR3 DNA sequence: TGCGCCAGCAGCTTGGCACAGGGGGCGCAGACTGGTACGCAGTATTTT.

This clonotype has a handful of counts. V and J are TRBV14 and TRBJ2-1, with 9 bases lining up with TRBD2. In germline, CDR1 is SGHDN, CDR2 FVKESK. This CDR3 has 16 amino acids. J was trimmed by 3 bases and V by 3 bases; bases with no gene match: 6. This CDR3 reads CASSQGIAGVYNEQFF. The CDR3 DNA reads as TGTGCCAGCAGCCAGGGGATAGCGGGGGTCTACAATGAGCAGTTCTTC.

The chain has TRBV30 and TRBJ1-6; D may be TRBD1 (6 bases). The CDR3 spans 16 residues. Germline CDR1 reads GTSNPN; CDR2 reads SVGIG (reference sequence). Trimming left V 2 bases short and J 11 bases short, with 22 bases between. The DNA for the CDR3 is TGTGCCTGGAGTCAACCTCTTACAGGGTCGGGGACACCCCTCCACTTT. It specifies CAWSQPLTGSGTPLHF.

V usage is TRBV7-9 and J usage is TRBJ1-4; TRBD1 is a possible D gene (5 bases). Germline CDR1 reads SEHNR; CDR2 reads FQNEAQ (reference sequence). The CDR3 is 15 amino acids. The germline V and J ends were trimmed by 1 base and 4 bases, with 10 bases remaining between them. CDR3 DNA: TGTGCCAGCAGCTTAGAGGGGCACTTTAATGAAAAACTGTTTTTT. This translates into CASSLEGHFNEKLFF.

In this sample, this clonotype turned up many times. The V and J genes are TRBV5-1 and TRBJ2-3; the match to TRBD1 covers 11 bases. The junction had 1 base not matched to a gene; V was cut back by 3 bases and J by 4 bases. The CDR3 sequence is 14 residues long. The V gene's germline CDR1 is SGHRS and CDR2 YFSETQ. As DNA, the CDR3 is TGCGCCAGCAGCTGGGGACAGGGGGCAGATACGCAGTATTTT. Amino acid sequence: CASSWGQGADTQYF.

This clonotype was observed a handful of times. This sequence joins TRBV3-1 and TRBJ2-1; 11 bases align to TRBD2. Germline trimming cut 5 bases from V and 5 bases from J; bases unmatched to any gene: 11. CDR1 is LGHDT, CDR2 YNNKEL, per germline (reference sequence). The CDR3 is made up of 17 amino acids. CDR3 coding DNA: TGTGCCAGCAGCAGATACGCTAGCGGGGGGACGGACAATGAGCAGTTCTTC. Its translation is CASSRYASGGTDNEQFF.

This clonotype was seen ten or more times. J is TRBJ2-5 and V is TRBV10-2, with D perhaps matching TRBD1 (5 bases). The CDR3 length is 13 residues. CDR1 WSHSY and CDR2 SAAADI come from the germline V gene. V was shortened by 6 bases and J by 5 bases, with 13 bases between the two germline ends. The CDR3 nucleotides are TGCGCCAGCAGGTGGGGCACGTGGGAGACCCAGTACTTC. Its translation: CASRWGTWETQYF.

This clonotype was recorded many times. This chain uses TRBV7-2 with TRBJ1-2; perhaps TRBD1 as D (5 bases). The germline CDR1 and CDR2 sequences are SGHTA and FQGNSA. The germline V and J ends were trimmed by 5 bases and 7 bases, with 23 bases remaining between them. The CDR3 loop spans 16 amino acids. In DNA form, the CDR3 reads TGTGCCAGCAGCCAGGGACGGGAGGCCCCCCAGAGTGGCTACACCTTC. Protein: CASSQGREAPQSGYTF.

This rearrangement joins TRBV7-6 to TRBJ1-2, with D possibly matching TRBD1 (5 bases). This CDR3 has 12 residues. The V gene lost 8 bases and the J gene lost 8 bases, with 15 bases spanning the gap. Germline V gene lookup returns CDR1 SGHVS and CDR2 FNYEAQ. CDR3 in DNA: TGTGCCAGCTCTCCCGGGACGCGGGGCTACACCTTC. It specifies CASSPGTRGYTF.

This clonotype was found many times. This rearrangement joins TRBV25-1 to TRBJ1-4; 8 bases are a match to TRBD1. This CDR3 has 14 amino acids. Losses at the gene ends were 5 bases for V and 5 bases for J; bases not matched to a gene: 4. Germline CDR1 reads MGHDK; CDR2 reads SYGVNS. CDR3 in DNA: TGTGCCAGCAGTAGACAGGGGAGGAATGAAAAACTGTTTTTT. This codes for CASSRQGRNEKLFF.

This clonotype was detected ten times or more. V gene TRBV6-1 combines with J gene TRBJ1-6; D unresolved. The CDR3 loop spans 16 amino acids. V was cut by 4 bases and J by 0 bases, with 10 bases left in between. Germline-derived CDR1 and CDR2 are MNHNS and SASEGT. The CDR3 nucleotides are TGTGCCAGCAGTGGTTATCTGGGCTCCTATAATTCACCCCTCCACTTT. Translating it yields CASSGYLGSYNSPLHF.

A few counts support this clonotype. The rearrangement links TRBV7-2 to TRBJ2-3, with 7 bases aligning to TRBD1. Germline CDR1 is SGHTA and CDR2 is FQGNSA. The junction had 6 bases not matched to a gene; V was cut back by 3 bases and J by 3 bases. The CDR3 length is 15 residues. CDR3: CASSFTGDPTDTQYF. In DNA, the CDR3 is TGTGCCAGCAGCTTCACAGGGGACCCTACAGATACGCAGTATTTT.

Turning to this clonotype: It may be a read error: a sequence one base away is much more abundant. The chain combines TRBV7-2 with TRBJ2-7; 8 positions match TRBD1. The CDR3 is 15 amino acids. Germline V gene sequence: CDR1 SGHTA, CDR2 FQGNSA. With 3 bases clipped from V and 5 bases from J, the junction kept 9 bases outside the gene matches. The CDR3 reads CASSLSYRGKDEQYF. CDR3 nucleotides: TGTGCCAGCAGCTTGAGTTACAGGGGGAAAGACGAGCAGTACTTC.

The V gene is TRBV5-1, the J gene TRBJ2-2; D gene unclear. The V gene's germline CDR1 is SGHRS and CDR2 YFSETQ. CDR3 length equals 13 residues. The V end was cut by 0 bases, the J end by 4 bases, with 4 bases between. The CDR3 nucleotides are TGCGCCAGCAGCTTGGACAGCACCGGGGAGCTGTTTTTT. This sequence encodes CASSLDSTGELFF.